A single sample is the source of the 10 T cell receptor beta chains below, sequenced in a study of beta chain features in type 1 diabetes. Study outcomes and limitations: Shortening that was moderate but significant affected the TCRB CDR3s of Type 1 diabetes patients in all four CD4+ subsets.

All of the isolated RNA was reverse transcribed, so expressed TCRB transcripts were sequenced. Data came from immunoSEQ multiplex PCR; TCRdb stores just in-frame clones and leaves some out. The sample has a few hundred thousand clones; roughly an eighth are singletons. Their cognate antigens are unknown. Sequencing was performed on naive CD4+ T cells from blood. These receptors originate from a woman younger than 35 with type 1 diabetes.

The rearrangement uses TRBV7-9 and TRBJ2-5; TRBD2 matches at 7 bases. V trimming: 5 bases; J trimming: 3 bases; junction bases outside the gene matches: 6. The CDR3 loop spans 14 amino acids. Per germline, CDR1 SEHNR and CDR2 FQNEAQ (reference sequence). CDR3 in amino acids: CASSPSGFKETQYF. In nucleotides, the CDR3 is TGTGCCAGCAGCCCTAGCGGCTTTAAAGAGACCCAGTACTTC.

The chain uses TRBV2 and TRBJ1-6; possible D gene TRBD1, 6 bases. This CDR3 spans 13 amino acids. Germline CDR1 is SNHLY and CDR2 is FYNNEI. Trimming cost V 8 bases and J 7 bases, with 12 bases left between them. This chain's CDR3 is CASPGQPNSPLHF. The CDR3 region has the DNA TGTGCCAGCCCAGGACAGCCCAATTCACCCCTCCACTTT.

J is TRBJ1-1 and V is TRBV6-5, with D perhaps matching TRBD1 (6 bases). Trimming pared 5 bases from V and 6 bases from J, leaving 10 bases between. CDR1 and CDR2 (germline): MNHEY, SVGAGI. The CDR3 extends over 12 amino acids. The CDR3 DNA is TGTGCCAGCAGTATCAGGGGTGCTGAAGCTTTCTTT. Its protein product is CASSIRGAEAFF.

V and J are TRBV2 and TRBJ2-1; 7 nucleotides agree with TRBD1. The CDR3 totals 13 residues. Losses at the gene ends were 4 bases for V and 8 bases for J; bases not matched to a gene: 5. The germline CDR1 and CDR2 sequences are SNHLY and FYNNEI. CDR3 sequence: CASSGTDRDEQFF. The DNA for the CDR3 is TGTGCCAGCAGTGGGACAGACAGGGATGAGCAGTTCTTC.

The rearrangement links TRBV7-8 to TRBJ1-2; perhaps TRBD1 as D (5 bases). The CDR3 spans 15 residues. The V end was cut by 5 bases, the J end by 8 bases, with 21 bases between. Per germline, CDR1 SGHVS and CDR2 FQNEAQ. The CDR3, as DNA: TGTGCCAGCAGCCCCCGCTCCCGGGGGATGTGGGGCTACACCTTC. Translation: CASSPRSRGMWGYTF.

The chain uses TRBV5-1 and TRBJ2-4, with 7 bases lining up with TRBD2. After removal of 4 bases from V and 1 base from J, the junction contained 5 bases not matched to a gene. The CDR3 length is 15 residues. Per the germline V gene, CDR1 is SGHRS and CDR2 is YFSETQ. CDR3 amino acids: CASSTTSAAKNIQYF. The DNA for the CDR3 is TGCGCCAGCAGCACAACTAGCGCGGCCAAAAACATTCAGTACTTC.

This clone was picked up a small number of times. Other DNA sequences in the same sample also yield this CDR3. V usage is TRBV9 and J usage is TRBJ2-5; a weak D match, TRBD2 (5 bases). Per the germline V gene, CDR1 is SGDLS and CDR2 is YYNGEE. Trimming shortened V by 0 bases and J by 3 bases, and 6 bases separated the two germline ends. This CDR3 comprises 13 residues. CDR3 loop: CASSVAGKETQYF. CDR3 in DNA: TGTGCCAGCAGCGTAGCCGGGAAAGAGACCCAGTACTTC.

This chain links TRBV7-2 with TRBJ2-5; the D gene is possibly TRBD1 (6 bases). Germline V CDR1 and CDR2: SGHTA, FQGNSA. The CDR3 runs 16 residues. V lost 5 bases, J lost 2 bases, and 18 bases lay in between. Here the CDR3 DNA reads TGTGCCAGCAGCCTCTATAGGGGGACATTACAAGAGACCCAGTACTTC. Translation gives CASSLYRGTLQETQYF.

The table lists this clone with a few counts. V gene TRBV7-9 combines with J gene TRBJ1-1; tentatively, D is TRBD1 (6 bases). The CDR3 runs 16 residues. Germline CDR1 reads SEHNR; CDR2 reads FQNEAQ (reference sequence). Trimming removed 6 bases from V and 0 bases from J, with 17 bases in between. DNA for the CDR3: TGTGCCAGCAGTCCTTGGCGGGGGCACATGAACACTGAAGCTTTCTTT. It specifies CASSPWRGHMNTEAFF.

This clone was observed a few times. This rearrangement joins TRBV4-3 to TRBJ1-1; 7 bases align to TRBD1. The CDR3 totals 13 residues. Germline CDR1 LGHNA, CDR2 YSLEER. Trimming took 3 bases from V and 5 from J; bases not matched to a gene: 3. The CDR3 nucleotides read TGCGCCAGCAGCCAGCACAGGGGAACTGAAGCTTTCTTT. Protein: CASSQHRGTEAFF.